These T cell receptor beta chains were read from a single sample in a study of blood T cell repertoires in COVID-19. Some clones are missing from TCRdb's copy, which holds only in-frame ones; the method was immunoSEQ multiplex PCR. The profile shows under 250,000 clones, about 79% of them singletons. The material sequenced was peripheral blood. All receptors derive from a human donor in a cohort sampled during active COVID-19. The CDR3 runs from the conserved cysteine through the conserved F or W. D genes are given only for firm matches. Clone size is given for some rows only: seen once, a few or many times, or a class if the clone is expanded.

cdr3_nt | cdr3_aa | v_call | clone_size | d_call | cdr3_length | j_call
TGTGCCAGTAGTCTGACTCATAGCAATCAGCCCCAGCATTTT | CASSLTHSNQPQHF | TRBV19 | - | - | 14 | TRBJ1-5
TGTGCCAGCAGTTACACTGGACAGGGCAGCAATCAGCCCCAGCATTTT | CASSYTGQGSNQPQHF | TRBV6-6 | - | TRBD1 | 16 | TRBJ1-5
TGTGCCAGCAGAATTACAGGGACGAACACTGAAGCTTTCTTT | CASRITGTNTEAFF | TRBV6-5 | - | - | 14 | TRBJ1-1
TGTGCCAGCAGACGAGGACAGACGAACACTGAAGCTTTCTTT | CASRRGQTNTEAFF | TRBV11-2 | - | - | 14 | TRBJ1-1
TGTGCCACCAGTGATTCGACAGGTCGTGATAGCAATCAGCCCCAGCATTTT | CATSDSTGRDSNQPQHF | TRBV24-1 | - | - | 17 | TRBJ1-5
TGTGCCATCAGTGAGTCGGGACAGCTGACCCAAGAGACCCAGTACTTC | CAISESGQLTQETQYF | TRBV10-3 | - | TRBD1 | 16 | TRBJ2-5
TGTGCCAGCACACCCGGGATCTCTGGAAACACCATATATTTT | CASTPGISGNTIYF | TRBV5-6 | once | - | 14 | TRBJ1-3
TGTGCCAGTAGTAGAGGGTTCGCCTACGAGCAGTACTTC | CASSRGFAYEQYF | TRBV19 | once | - | 13 | TRBJ2-7
TGTGCCAGCAGCTTGGGACAGACCAGAACGCAGTATTTT | CASSLGQTRTQYF | TRBV5-6 | once | - | 13 | TRBJ2-3
TGTGCCAGCAGTCGACAGACAGGGGGGAACACTGAAGCTTTCTTT | CASSRQTGGNTEAFF | TRBV6-5 | - | TRBD1 | 15 | TRBJ1-1
TGTGCCAGTATCCACTCCAGGCAAGGTGCCAGTAAAAATCAGCCCCAGCATTTT | CASIHSRQGASKNQPQHF | TRBV19 | many | - | 18 | TRBJ1-5
TGTGCCAGCAGCCTATCCGGGGTTGACTATGGCTACACCTTC | CASSLSGVDYGYTF | TRBV7-9 | - | - | 14 | TRBJ1-2